Reported below is one TCR beta chain. Its matching antigen is unknown. V dropped 1 base and J dropped 7 bases, with 14 bases sitting between them. This CDR3 has 15 residues. Per germline, CDR1 SGHKS and CDR2 YYEKEE (reference sequence). This sample was taken from a study of OX40 agonist ivuxolimab in advanced cancers. Study results and caveats: With doses of 0.1-3.0 mg/kg, partial responders showed among the lowest clonal expansion.

People who had autoimmune disease history or systemic immunosuppression were excluded. The data were produced by immunoSEQ multiplex PCR, yet TCRdb's version contains in-frame clones alone and is incomplete. The profile shows 81,000 or so clones, 88% of them singletons. The V gene is TRBV5-5, the J gene TRBJ1-4; D is uncertain. Specimen: CD4+ or CD8+ T cells sorted from blood, collected in a trial of the OX40 agonist ivuxolimab. The sequence was collected from an adult with an advanced solid tumor such as melanoma, head and neck, liver or kidney cancer. As DNA, the CDR3 is TGTGCCAGCAGCTTGTCGAGGTTCGGCGGTGAAAAACTGTTTTTT. Residues: CASSLSRFGGEKLFF.